The next 2 T cell receptor beta chains were all read from a single sample in a study of monozygotic twins with inflammatory bowel disease. One entry per CDR3 protein, without DNA, is what TCRdb gives after re-calling the 5' RACE reads. The table for this sample gives around 150,000 distinct CDR3 sequences. The sequencing sample was made of blood. These TCRs come from a human donor with ulcerative colitis or Crohn's disease, or a healthy co-twin of an affected twin (not recorded which).

The V call is TRBV20-1, the J call TRBJ2-7; there is no DNA to check the TCRdb D call of TRBD1. The CDR3 sequence is 12 residues long. Germline V lookup: CDR1 DFQATT, CDR2 SNEGSKA (reference sequence). Here the CDR3 reads CSASRDTYEQYF.

The chain recombines TRBV5-1 with TRBJ2-1; the TCRdb D gene call, TRBD2, has no DNA to confirm it. The germline gives CDR1 SGHRS, CDR2 YFSETQ. This CDR3 has 15 residues. CDR3 sequence reads: CASSLRLAGNDEQFF.